One sample yielded the 18 T cell receptor beta chains listed below, sequenced in a study of response to subunit inactivated influenza vaccine. TCRdb analysed the RT-PCR reads with MiXCR anew, one entry per CDR3 protein. The sample contains about 650,000 distinct CDR3 sequences, 12% to 15% of which appear only once. Sequences were derived from PBMCs from blood, sampled 14 to 15 days before vaccination. Every receptor here comes from a man in his forties or fifties who received an inactivated influenza vaccine.

The J gene is TRBJ2-3, the V gene TRBV24-1, with TRBD1 matching 12 bases. The CDR3 length is 16 residues. The trim removed 3 bases at V and 5 bases at J, leaving 5 bases unmatched. Per germline, CDR1 KGHDR and CDR2 SFDVKD. This CDR3 reads CATSDPGQGAIDTQYF. The CDR3 nucleotides read TGTGCCACCAGTGATCCGGGACAGGGGGCTATAGATACGCAGTATTTT.

As to this clonotype: One end of the junction varies from germline; a read error may be responsible. The chain joins TRBV5-5 to TRBJ1-1; D gene uncertain. Looked up from germline, CDR1 is SGHKS and CDR2 is YYEKEE (reference sequence). The CDR3 loop spans 10 amino acids. CDR3 in DNA: TGTGCCACCAGCGGGACTGAAGCTTTCTTT. Translation: CATSGTEAFF.

The rearrangement links TRBV20-1 to TRBJ2-1, with TRBD2 matching 9 bases. CDR3 length equals 14 residues. The junction had 3 bases not matched to a gene; V was cut back by 6 bases and J by 0 bases. Germline CDR1 is DFQATT and CDR2 is SNEGSKA (reference sequence). The CDR3 sequence: CSANSGSSYNEQFF. The CDR3 nucleotides read TGCAGTGCCAATAGCGGGAGCTCCTACAATGAGCAGTTCTTC.

The chain carries TRBV5-1 and TRBJ2-1; 12 bases are a match to TRBD2. The germline CDR1 and CDR2 sequences are SGHRS and YFSETQ. Unmatched junction bases numbered 7, after V lost 4 bases and J lost 8 bases. The CDR3 is 15 residues long. DNA of the CDR3: TGCGCCAGCAGCATGACTAGCGGGGGTATTCATGAGCAGTTCTTC. This translates into CASSMTSGGIHEQFF.

This clonotype turned up a few times. The chain links TRBV29-1 to TRBJ2-5; the D gene is possibly TRBD1 (6 bases). V dropped 4 bases and J dropped 2 bases, with 8 bases sitting between them. CDR1 and CDR2 from the germline V gene are SQVTM and ANQGSEA. The CDR3 spans 12 residues. The CDR3 nucleotides read TGCAGCGTTGGGACAGCTCAAGAGACCCAGTACTTC. Amino acid sequence: CSVGTAQETQYF.

This clonotype came up many times. The V and J genes are TRBV20-1 and TRBJ2-1; D possibly corresponds to TRBD1 (6 bases). V shed 6 bases and J shed 10 bases, with 16 bases lying between them. CDR1 is DFQATT and CDR2 is SNEGSKA in the germline V gene (reference sequence). This CDR3 comprises 12 residues. This CDR3 is CSATDRFLEQFF. The CDR3 DNA reads as TGCAGTGCGACCGACAGGTTTTTGGAGCAGTTCTTC.

The chain joins TRBV28 to TRBJ2-7, with TRBD1 matching over 8 bases. Trimming took 7 bases from V and 6 from J; bases not matched to a gene: 14. The CDR3 contains 15 residues. Germline loops: CDR1 MDHEN, CDR2 SYDVKM. Here the CDR3 DNA reads TGTGCCAGCACCCTGAGGCCCAGGGGGCTCCCCGAGCAGTACTTC. This translates into CASTLRPRGLPEQYF.

The chain is built from TRBV6-2 or TRBV6-3 and TRBJ2-5; tentatively, D is TRBD1 (6 bases). Deletions cut 5 bases from V and 1 base from J, with 17 bases between. The CDR3 contains 16 residues. The germline CDR1 and CDR2 sequences are MNHEY and SVGEGT. This CDR3 is CASSHLRDKFQETQYF. CDR3 nucleotide sequence: TGTGCCAGCAGTCATCTCCGGGACAAGTTCCAAGAGACCCAGTACTTC.

This clonotype was observed a handful of times. The chain joins TRBV9 to TRBJ1-3, with D unclear. V was clipped by 0 bases and J by 4 bases, with 5 bases between them. The germline CDR1 and CDR2 sequences are SGDLS and YYNGEE. The CDR3 has 13 amino acids. Here the CDR3 DNA reads TGTGCCAGCAGCGTAGGTTCGGGAAACACCATATATTTT. Its protein product is CASSVGSGNTIYF.

This clonotype came up many times. The CDR3 loop is CASSLGISGAYEQYF. The CDR3 DNA reads as TGTGCCAGCAGCTTAGGTATTTCGGGAGCCTACGAGCAGTACTTC. V is TRBV7-9 and J is TRBJ2-7; TRBD2 might be the D (6 bases). CDR3 length: 15 residues. The V and J ends lost 1 base and 2 bases respectively, with 12 bases between them. Germline CDR1 reads SEHNR; CDR2 reads FQNEAQ (reference sequence).

Here the CDR3 reads CASSSAPWRGAREQFF. DNA for the CDR3: TGTGCCAGCAGTTCAGCCCCCTGGCGGGGCGCCCGGGAGCAGTTCTTC. The chain combines TRBV28 with TRBJ2-1; D may be TRBD2 (6 bases). V was pared by 4 bases and J by 10 bases, with 23 bases between. Germline loops: CDR1 MDHEN, CDR2 SYDVKM. The CDR3 is 16 residues long.

Many counts were recorded for this clonotype. This chain uses TRBV6-1 with TRBJ1-2; 7 bases are shared with TRBD1. From germline, CDR1 is MNHNS and CDR2 SASEGT. This CDR3 spans 13 amino acids. V lost 6 bases, J lost 4 bases, and 5 bases stayed unmatched. CDR3 sequence (DNA): TGTGCCAGCAGGCCGGGACAGTTCTATGGCTACACCTTC. This translates into CASRPGQFYGYTF.

This clonotype was recorded at least ten times. The V call is TRBV5-1, the J call TRBJ2-7; D is ambiguous. Germline V gene lookup returns CDR1 SGHRS and CDR2 YFSETQ. This CDR3 is 16 amino acids long. With 0 bases removed from V and 5 bases from J, the gap between germline ends came to 18 bases. The CDR3 loop is CASSLGRNGFQDEQYF. The CDR3 DNA follows: TGCGCCAGCAGCTTGGGTCGTAACGGGTTTCAGGACGAGCAGTACTTC.

This clonotype was seen more than once but under ten times. The rearrangement links TRBV7-2 to TRBJ2-3, with a tentative D call TRBD2 (5 bases). The CDR3 loop spans 14 amino acids. Germline-derived CDR1 and CDR2 are SGHTA and FQGNSA. Trimming left V 5 bases short and J 5 bases short, with 14 bases between. The CDR3 protein is CASSPGPAGDTQYF. The CDR3 bases are TGTGCCAGCAGCCCGGGCCCCGCGGGAGATACGCAGTATTTT.

This clonotype was seen many times. J is TRBJ2-2 and V is TRBV6-2 or TRBV6-3; tentatively, D is TRBD2 (5 bases). Germline CDR1 reads MNHEY; CDR2 reads SVGEGT. V gave up 2 bases and J gave up 1 base, with 8 bases separating them. The CDR3 is 15 residues long. The CDR3 region has the DNA TGTGCCAGCAGTTACAGCGGTTTGAACACCGGGGAGCTGTTTTTT. This encodes CASSYSGLNTGELFF.

This clonotype was observed a few times. This chain links TRBV29-1 with TRBJ2-3; D gene unclear. V lost 3 bases and J lost 10, with 11 bases in between. There are 11 residues in the CDR3. Looked up from germline, CDR1 is SQVTM and CDR2 is ANQGSEA. The CDR3: CSVDSLASQYF. CDR3 in DNA: TGCAGCGTTGATTCGTTGGCGTCGCAGTATTTT.

This clonotype has ten or more counts. The CDR3 nucleotides read TGCAGCGTCGACAGGGGTAAAGAGACCCAGTACTTC. Its translation: CSVDRGKETQYF. The genes are TRBV29-1 and TRBJ2-5, with 8 nucleotides matching TRBD1. The CDR3 length is 12 residues. V dropped 6 bases and J dropped 3; count of bases not matched to a gene: 3. Germline CDR1 and CDR2: SQVTM and ANQGSEA.

V usage is TRBV7-2 and J usage is TRBJ2-7, with D possibly being TRBD2 (6 bases). Germline CDR1 is SGHTA and CDR2 is FQGNSA. The V end was cut by 1 base, the J end by 3 bases, with 13 bases between. The length of the CDR3 is 15 residues. The CDR3 is CASSLEMADYYEQYF. The CDR3, as DNA: TGTGCCAGCAGCTTAGAAATGGCGGACTACTACGAGCAGTACTTC.